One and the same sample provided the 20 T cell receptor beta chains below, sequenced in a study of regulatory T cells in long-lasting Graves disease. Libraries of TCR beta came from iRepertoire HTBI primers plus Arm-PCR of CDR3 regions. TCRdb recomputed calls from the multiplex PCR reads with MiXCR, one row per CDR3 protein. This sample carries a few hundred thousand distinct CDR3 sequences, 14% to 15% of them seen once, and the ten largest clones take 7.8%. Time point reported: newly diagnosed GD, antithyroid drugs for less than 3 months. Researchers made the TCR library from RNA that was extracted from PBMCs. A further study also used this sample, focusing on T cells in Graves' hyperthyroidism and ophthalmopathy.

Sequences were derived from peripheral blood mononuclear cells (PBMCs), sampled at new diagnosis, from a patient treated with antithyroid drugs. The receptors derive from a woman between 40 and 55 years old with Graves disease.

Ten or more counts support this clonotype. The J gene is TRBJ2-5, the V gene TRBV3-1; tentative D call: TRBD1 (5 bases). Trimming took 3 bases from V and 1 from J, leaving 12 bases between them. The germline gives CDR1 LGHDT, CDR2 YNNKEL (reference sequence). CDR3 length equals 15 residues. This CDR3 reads CASSQGDRSQETQYF. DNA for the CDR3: TGTGCCAGCAGCCAGGGTGACAGATCCCAAGAGACCCAGTACTTC.

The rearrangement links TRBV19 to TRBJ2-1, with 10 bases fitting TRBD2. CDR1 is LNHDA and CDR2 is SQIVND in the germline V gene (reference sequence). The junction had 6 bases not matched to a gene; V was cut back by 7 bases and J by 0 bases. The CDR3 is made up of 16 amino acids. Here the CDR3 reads CASTTAGGSSYNEQFF. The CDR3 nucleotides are TGTGCCAGTACTACAGCGGGAGGGAGCTCCTACAATGAGCAGTTCTTC.

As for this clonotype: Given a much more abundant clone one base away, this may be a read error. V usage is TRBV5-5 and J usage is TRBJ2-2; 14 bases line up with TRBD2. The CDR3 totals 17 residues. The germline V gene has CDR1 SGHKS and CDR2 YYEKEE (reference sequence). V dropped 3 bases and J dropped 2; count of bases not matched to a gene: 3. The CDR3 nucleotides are TGTGCCAGCAGCTCCGGGACTAGCGGGGGAAACACCGGGGAGCTGTTTTTT. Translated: CASSSGTSGGNTGELFF.

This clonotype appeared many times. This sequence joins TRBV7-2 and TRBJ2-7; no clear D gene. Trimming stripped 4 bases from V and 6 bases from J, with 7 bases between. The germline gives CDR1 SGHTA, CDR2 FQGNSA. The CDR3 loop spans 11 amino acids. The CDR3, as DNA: TGTGCCAGCAGCTCCGGCACCGAGCAGTACTTC. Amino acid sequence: CASSSGTEQYF.

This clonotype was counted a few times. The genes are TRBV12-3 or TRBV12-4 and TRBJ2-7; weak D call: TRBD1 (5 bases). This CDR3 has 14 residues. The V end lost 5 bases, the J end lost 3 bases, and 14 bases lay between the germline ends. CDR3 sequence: CASSTTGQDYEQYF. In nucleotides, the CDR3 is TGTGCCAGCAGTACCACTGGACAAGACTACGAGCAGTACTTC.

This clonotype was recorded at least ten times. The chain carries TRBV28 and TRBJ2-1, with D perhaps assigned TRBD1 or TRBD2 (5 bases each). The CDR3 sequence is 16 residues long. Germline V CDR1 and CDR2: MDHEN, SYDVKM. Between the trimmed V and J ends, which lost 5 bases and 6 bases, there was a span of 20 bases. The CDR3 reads CASSPPQGPSGNEQFF. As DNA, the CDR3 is TGTGCCAGCAGTCCCCCCCAGGGACCCTCAGGCAATGAGCAGTTCTTC.

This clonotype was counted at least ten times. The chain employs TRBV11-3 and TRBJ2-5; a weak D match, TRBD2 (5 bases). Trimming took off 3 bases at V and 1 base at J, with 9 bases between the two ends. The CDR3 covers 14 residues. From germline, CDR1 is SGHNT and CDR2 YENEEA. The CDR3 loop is CASSLGEGQETQYF. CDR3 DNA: TGTGCCAGCAGCTTGGGAGAGGGCCAAGAGACCCAGTACTTC.

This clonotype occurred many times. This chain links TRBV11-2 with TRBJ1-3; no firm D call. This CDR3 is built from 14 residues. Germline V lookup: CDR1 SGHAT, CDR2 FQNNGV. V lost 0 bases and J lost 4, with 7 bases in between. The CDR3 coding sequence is TGTGCCAGCAGCTTAGATCTTCAGGGAAACACCATATATTTT. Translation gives CASSLDLQGNTIYF.

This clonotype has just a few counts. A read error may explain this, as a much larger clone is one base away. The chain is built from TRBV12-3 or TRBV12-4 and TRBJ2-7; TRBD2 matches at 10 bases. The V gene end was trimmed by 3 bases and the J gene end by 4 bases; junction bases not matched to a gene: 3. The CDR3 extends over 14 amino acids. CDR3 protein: CASSFVAGGYEQYF. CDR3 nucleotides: TGTGCCAGCAGTTTCGTAGCGGGAGGTTACGAGCAGTACTTC.

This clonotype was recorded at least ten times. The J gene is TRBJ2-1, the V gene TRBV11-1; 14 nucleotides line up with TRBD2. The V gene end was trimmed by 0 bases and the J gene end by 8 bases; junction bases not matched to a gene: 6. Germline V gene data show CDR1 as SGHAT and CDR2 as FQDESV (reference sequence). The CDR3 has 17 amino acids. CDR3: CASSLAAGTSGSYEQFF. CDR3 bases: TGTGCCAGCAGCTTAGCAGCCGGGACTAGCGGGAGCTATGAGCAGTTCTTC.

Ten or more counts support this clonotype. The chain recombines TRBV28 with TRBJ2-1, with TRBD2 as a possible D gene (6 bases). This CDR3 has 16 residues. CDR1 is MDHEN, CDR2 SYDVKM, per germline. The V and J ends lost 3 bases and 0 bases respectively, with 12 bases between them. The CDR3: CASSFHRESSYNEQFF. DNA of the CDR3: TGTGCCAGCAGTTTCCATCGGGAGAGCTCCTACAATGAGCAGTTCTTC.

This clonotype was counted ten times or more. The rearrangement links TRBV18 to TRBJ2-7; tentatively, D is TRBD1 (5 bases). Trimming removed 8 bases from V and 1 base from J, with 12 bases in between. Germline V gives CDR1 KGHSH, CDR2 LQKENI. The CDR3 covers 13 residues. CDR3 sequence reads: CASPLSGSYEQYF. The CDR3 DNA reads TGTGCCAGCCCCCTATCAGGGTCCTACGAGCAGTACTTC.

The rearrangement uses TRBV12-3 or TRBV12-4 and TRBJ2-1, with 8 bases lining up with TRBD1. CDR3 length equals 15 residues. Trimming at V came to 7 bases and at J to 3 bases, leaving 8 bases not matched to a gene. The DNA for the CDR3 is TGTGCCAGCACCCCGATTGGGACAGGCTACAATGAGCAGTTCTTC. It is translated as CASTPIGTGYNEQFF.

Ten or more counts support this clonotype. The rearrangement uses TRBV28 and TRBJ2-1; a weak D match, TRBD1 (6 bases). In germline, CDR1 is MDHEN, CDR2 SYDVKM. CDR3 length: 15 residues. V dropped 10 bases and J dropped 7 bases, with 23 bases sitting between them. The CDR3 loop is CATTPRTGKMNEQFF. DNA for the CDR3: TGTGCCACCACCCCCCGAACAGGGAAAATGAATGAGCAGTTCTTC. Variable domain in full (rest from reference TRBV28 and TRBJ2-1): DVKVTQSSRYLVKRTGEKVFLECVQDMDHENMFWYRQDPGLGLRLIYFSYDVKMKEKGDIPEGYSVSREKKERFSLILESASTNQTSMYLCATTPRTGKMNEQFFGPGTRLTVL.

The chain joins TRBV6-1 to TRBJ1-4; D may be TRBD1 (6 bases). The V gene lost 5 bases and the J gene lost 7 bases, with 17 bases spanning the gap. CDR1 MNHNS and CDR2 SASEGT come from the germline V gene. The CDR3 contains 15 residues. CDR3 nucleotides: TGTGCCAGCAGTACTTGGACAGCGGGGAGTGAAAAACTGTTTTTT. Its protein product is CASSTWTAGSEKLFF.

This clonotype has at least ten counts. CDR3 residues: CASSPRLDSNEQFF. The CDR3 bases are TGTGCCAGCAGCCCGCGACTGGACTCGAATGAGCAGTTCTTC. The chain uses TRBV7-8 and TRBJ2-1, with D possibly being TRBD2 (5 bases). V lost 5 bases and J lost 7, with 15 bases in between. The CDR3 loop spans 14 amino acids. In germline, CDR1 is SGHVS, CDR2 FQNEAQ. The variable domain in full, completed from reference TRBV7-8 and TRBJ2-1, reads GAGVSQSPRYKVAKRGQDVALRCDPISGHVSLFWYQQALGQGPEFLTYFQNEAQLDKSGLPSDRFFAERPEGSVSTLKIQRTQQEDSAVYLCASSPRLDSNEQFFGPGTRLTVL.

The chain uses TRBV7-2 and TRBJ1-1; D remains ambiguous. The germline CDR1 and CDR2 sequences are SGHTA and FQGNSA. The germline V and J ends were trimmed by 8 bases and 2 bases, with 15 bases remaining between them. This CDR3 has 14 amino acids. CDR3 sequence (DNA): TGTGCCAGCGGCCCAGGATCGGGAAACACTGAAGCTTTCTTT. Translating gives CASGPGSGNTEAFF.

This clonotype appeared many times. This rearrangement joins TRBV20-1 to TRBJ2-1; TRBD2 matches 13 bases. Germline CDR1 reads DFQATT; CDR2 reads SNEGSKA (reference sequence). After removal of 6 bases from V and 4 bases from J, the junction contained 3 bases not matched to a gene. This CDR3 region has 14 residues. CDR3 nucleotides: TGCAGTGCAACACTAGCGGGAGGGTACAATGAGCAGTTCTTC. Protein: CSATLAGGYNEQFF.

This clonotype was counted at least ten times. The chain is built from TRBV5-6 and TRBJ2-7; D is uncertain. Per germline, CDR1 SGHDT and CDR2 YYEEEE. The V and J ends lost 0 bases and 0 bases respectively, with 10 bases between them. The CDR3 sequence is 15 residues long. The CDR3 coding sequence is TGTGCCAGCAGCTTGGGCAGATCACACTCCTACGAGCAGTACTTC. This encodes CASSLGRSHSYEQYF.

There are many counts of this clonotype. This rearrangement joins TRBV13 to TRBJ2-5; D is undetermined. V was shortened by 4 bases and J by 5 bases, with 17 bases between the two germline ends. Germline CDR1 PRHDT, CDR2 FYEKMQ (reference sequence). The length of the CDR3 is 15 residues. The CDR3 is CASSSDPGLSETQYF. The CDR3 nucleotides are TGTGCCAGCAGCTCCGACCCGGGTTTGAGCGAGACCCAGTACTTC.